The 14 T cell receptor beta chains given below trace back to one sample, sequenced in a study of shared clonotypes between healthy human individuals. Measured with immunoSEQ multiplex PCR; TCRdb has only the in-frame clones, and not every one. Of around 990,000 clones in the sample, roughly 77% are singletons; the top ten hold about 0.94%. The specimen sequenced was memory CD4+ T cells from PBMCs. The subset denotes: CD45RA-negative fraction. The receptors here all came from a man aged 18 to 30 in good health. Some clones in this sample may be carry-over from other donors' samples.

A note on this clone: This sequence may be a read error, since a much larger clone differs from it by one base. The sample holds other DNA sequences that translate to the same CDR3. The chain is built from TRBV30 and TRBJ2-2, with D tentatively TRBD1 or TRBD2 (5 bases each). The germline gives CDR1 GTSNPN, CDR2 SVGIG (reference sequence). CDR3 length: 14 residues. The CDR3 DNA reads TGTGCCTGGAGTAGGGGATATGGGACCGGGGAGCTGTTTTTC. As protein: CAWSRGYGTGELFF.

The CDR3 spells CSLLSLGDTQYF. DNA of the CDR3: TGCAGCCTACTAAGCCTGGGGGATACGCAGTATTTT. This chain uses TRBV29-1 with TRBJ2-3, with unresolved D. This CDR3 comprises 12 residues. The V gene lost 8 bases and the J gene lost 6 bases, with 15 bases spanning the gap. Germline-derived CDR1 and CDR2 are SQVTM and ANQGSEA.

A word on this clone: A much larger clone differs from this one at a single base, so this may be a read error. This chain joins TRBV7-8 and TRBJ1-1; weak D call: TRBD1 (5 bases). This CDR3 region has 14 residues. Trimming took 0 bases from V and 3 from J, leaving 8 bases between them. Germline CDR1 is SGHVS and CDR2 is FQNEAQ. In nucleotides, the CDR3 is TGTGCCAGCAGCTTAGCGGAGGGGTACACTGAAGCTTTCTTT. It encodes CASSLAEGYTEAFF.

Note on this clone: Germline and junction disagree at one end, which may indicate a read error. V is TRBV18 and J is TRBJ1-4, with 7 bases aligning to TRBD1. The CDR3 sequence is 14 residues long. Germline V gene sequence: CDR1 KGHSH, CDR2 LQKENI. The CDR3 bases are TGTGCCAGCTCCCCACAGGGGATCGAGGGAAAACTGTTTTTT. It yields the protein CASSPQGIEGKLFF.

A few counts support this clone. V gene TRBV5-4 combines with J gene TRBJ1-5; D is unresolved. Trimming cost V 0 bases and J 5 bases, with 9 bases left between them. There are 14 residues in the CDR3. Germline V lookup: CDR1 SGHNT, CDR2 YYREEE (reference sequence). The CDR3 region is CASSLGGVDQPQHF. The CDR3 nucleotides are TGTGCCAGCAGCTTGGGCGGGGTAGATCAGCCCCAGCATTTT.

A single count supports this clone. CDR3 sequence reads: CASSEWGREGLYNEQFF. In DNA form, the CDR3 reads TGCGCCAGCAGTGAGTGGGGTCGGGAAGGTCTTTACAATGAGCAGTTCTTC. The rearrangement links TRBV10-2 to TRBJ2-1; possibly TRBD2 for D (5 bases). The CDR3 consists of 17 residues. V gave up 1 base and J gave up 4 bases, with 17 bases separating them. Germline V CDR1 and CDR2: WSHSY, SAAADI.

The rearrangement uses TRBV5-1 and TRBJ2-1; D is unclear. CDR3 length: 13 residues. V was shortened by 0 bases and J by 3 bases, with 4 bases between the two germline ends. The germline CDR1 and CDR2 sequences are SGHRS and YFSETQ. The CDR3 bases are TGCGCCAGCAGCTTGGGATACTACAATGAGCAGTTCTTC. Protein product: CASSLGYYNEQFF. The full variable domain, its missing parts supplied by reference TRBV5-1 and TRBJ2-1, is KAGVTQTPRYLIKTRGQQVTLSCSPISGHRSVSWYQQTPGQGLQFLFEYFSETQRNKGNFPGRFSGRQFSNSRSEMNVSTLELGDSALYLCASSLGYYNEQFFGPGTRLTVL.

The V call is TRBV5-6, the J call TRBJ1-2; perhaps TRBD1 as D (6 bases). CDR3 length: 15 residues. Germline CDR1 is SGHDT and CDR2 is YYEEEE. Between the trimmed V and J ends, which lost 1 base and 1 base, there was a span of 11 bases. The CDR3 nucleotides read TGTGCCAGCAGCTTGTTGGGGACAAATAACTATGGCTACACCTTC. The encoded protein is CASSLLGTNNYGYTF.

The chain links TRBV18 to TRBJ2-1; D not certain. CDR1 and CDR2 (germline): KGHSH, LQKENI. Trimming stripped 2 bases from V and 1 base from J, with 9 bases between. The CDR3 is made up of 15 amino acids. The CDR3 protein is CASSPGRLSYNEQFF. DNA of the CDR3: TGTGCCAGCTCACCAGGTCGGCTGTCCTACAATGAGCAGTTCTTC.

The CDR3 DNA follows: TGTGCCAGCAGGACGGGACAGAAGCAGTACTTC. Residues: CASRTGQKQYF. The V gene is TRBV2, the J gene TRBJ2-7; 7 bases line up with TRBD1. The CDR3 is 11 amino acids. The trim removed 6 bases at V and 8 bases at J, leaving 4 bases unmatched. In germline, CDR1 is SNHLY, CDR2 FYNNEI. The variable domain in full, with the rest retrieved from reference TRBV2 and TRBJ2-7, is EPEVTQTPSHQVTQMGQEVILRCVPISNHLYFYWYRQILGQKVEFLVSFYNNEISEKSEIFDDQFSVERPDGSNFTLKIRSTKLEDSAMYFCASRTGQKQYFGPGTRLTVT.

The CDR3 DNA is TGTGCCAGCACCATGCAGGGGTACTCCTACGAGCAGTACTTC. It is translated as CASTMQGYSYEQYF. V gene TRBV7-8 combines with J gene TRBJ2-7, with TRBD1 as a possible D gene (6 bases). CDR3 length: 14 residues. Trimming pared 7 bases from V and 0 bases from J, leaving 13 bases between. Germline CDR1 is SGHVS and CDR2 is FQNEAQ.

A note on this clone: This may be a read error: a much more frequent sequence differs by one nucleotide. The chain is built from TRBV5-4 and TRBJ1-2, with TRBD1 as a possible D gene (5 bases). V was cut by 1 base and J by 2 bases, with 6 bases left in between. The CDR3 covers 13 residues. CDR1 SGHNT and CDR2 YYREEE come from the germline V gene (reference sequence). The CDR3: CASSLNRNYGYTF. The CDR3 region has the DNA TGTGCCAGCAGCTTGAACAGGAACTATGGCTACACCTTC.

The J gene is TRBJ2-2, the V gene TRBV18, with D unresolved. Trimming cost V 3 bases and J 3 bases, with 17 bases left between them. The CDR3 covers 17 residues. Germline lookup yields CDR1 KGHSH and CDR2 LQKENI. The CDR3 spells CASSPEPGRKDTGELFF. CDR3 in DNA: TGTGCCAGCTCACCTGAACCTGGCCGTAAAGACACCGGGGAGCTGTTTTTT.

The chain recombines TRBV5-1 with TRBJ1-5, with D possibly TRBD1 on 5 matching bases. CDR3 length: 13 residues. Trimming pared 4 bases from V and 6 bases from J, leaving 11 bases between. The germline gives CDR1 SGHRS, CDR2 YFSETQ. The CDR3 region is CASSLQVGQPQHF. The CDR3 DNA is TGCGCCAGCAGCCTACAGGTGGGTCAGCCCCAGCATTTT.